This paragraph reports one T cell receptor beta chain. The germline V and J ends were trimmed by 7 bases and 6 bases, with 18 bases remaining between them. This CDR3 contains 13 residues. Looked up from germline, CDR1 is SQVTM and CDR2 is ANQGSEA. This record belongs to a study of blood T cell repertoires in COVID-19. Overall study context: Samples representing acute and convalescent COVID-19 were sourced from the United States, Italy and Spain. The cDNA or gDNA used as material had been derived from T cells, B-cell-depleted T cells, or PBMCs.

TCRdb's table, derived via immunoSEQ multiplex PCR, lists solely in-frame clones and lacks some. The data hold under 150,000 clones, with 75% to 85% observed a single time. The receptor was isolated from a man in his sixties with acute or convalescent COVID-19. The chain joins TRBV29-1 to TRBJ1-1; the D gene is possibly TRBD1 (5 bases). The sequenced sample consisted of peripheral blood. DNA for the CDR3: TGCAGCGCCAAAATGCAGGGCTTGGCTGAAGCTTTCTTT. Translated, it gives CSAKMQGLAEAFF. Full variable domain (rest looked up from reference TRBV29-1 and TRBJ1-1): SAVISQKPSRDICQRGTSLTIQCQVDSQVTMMFWYRQQPGQSLTLIATANQGSEATYESGFVIDKFPISRPNLTFSTLTVSNMSPEDSSIYLCSAKMQGLAEAFFGQGTRLTVV.